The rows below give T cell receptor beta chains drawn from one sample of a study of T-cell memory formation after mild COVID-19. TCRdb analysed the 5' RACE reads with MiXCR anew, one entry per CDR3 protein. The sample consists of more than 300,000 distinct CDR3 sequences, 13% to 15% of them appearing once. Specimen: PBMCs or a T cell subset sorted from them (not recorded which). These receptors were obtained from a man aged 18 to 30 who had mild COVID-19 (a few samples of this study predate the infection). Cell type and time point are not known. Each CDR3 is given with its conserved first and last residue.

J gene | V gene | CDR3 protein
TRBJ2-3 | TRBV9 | CASSVDRGRGDTQYF
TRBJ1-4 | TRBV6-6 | CASSRDSATNEKLFF
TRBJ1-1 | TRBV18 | CASSPRMGAQREGTEAFF
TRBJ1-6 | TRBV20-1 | CSARDGNSPLHF
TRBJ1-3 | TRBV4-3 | CASSQDRRNTIYF
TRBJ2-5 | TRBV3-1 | CASSLSEKRTQYF
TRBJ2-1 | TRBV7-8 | CASSLGQGYDNEQFF
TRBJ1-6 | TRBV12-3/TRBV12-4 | CASSRTGGDSPLHF
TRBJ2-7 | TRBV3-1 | CASSLTDGYEQYF
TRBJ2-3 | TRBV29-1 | CSVDGGGQSASTDTQYF
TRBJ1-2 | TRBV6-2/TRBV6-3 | CASSYFGPLGGYTF
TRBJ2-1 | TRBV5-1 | CASSGLTDYNEQFF
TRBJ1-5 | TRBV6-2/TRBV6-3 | CASRTGGYQPQHF
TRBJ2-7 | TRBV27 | CASSSGGQFRLEQYF
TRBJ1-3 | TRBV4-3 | CASSQDREVYTIYF
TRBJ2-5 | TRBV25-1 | CASSDPTGWQETQYF
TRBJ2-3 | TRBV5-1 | CASSLGRPPGDTQYF
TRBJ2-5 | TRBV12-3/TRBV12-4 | CASSLGGAFGGETQYF
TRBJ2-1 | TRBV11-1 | CASSTGGLSLYNEQFF
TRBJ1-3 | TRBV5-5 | CASSPGGQAPGNTIYF
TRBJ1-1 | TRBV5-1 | CASSLEGDRGQIGNTEAFF
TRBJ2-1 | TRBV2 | CASNGDLNEQFF
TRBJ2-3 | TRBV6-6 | CASSYSGVGGEDTQYF
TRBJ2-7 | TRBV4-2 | CASSRSVREVSYEQYF
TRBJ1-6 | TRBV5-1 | CASSTRDRHNSPLHF
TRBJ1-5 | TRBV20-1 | CSATGDSNQPQHF
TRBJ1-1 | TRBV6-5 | CASSYSRSFF
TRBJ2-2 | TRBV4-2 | CASSQEGGLIGELFF
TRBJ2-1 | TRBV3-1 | CASSQEGATRQFF
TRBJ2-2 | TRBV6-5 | CASSSRRAGDTGELFF
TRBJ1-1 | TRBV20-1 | CSARDPLGDQGAFF
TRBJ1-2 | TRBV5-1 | CASSSLPPGQDGNGYTF
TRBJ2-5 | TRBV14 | CASSPGVSSDEETQYF
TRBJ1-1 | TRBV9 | CASSPIQGTEAFF
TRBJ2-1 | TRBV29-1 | CSVVWGAHEQFF
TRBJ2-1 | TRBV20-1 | CSARAGGGEQFF
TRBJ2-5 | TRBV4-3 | CASSPRTSGETQYF
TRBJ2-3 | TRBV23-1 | CASSQRPECTDTQYF
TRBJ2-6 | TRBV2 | CASRNLGANVLTF
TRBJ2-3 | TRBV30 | CACRGAGDTQYF
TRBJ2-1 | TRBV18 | CASSPPSGGNGEQFF
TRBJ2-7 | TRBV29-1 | CSVDGGQSSYEQYF
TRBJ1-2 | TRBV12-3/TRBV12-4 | CASSQSQDYGYTF
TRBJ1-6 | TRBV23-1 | CATMVGFKADSPLHF
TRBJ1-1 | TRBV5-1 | CASKQGARTEAFF
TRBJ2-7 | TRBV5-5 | CACTGEQYF
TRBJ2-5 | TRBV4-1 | CASSQEIGRGLVGETQYF
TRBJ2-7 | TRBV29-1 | CSVGAGKGTYEQYF
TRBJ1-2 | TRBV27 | CASSLGGAYGYTF
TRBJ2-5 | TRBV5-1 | CASSLGQGTYQETQYF
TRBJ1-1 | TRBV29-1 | CSVEDNNTEAFF